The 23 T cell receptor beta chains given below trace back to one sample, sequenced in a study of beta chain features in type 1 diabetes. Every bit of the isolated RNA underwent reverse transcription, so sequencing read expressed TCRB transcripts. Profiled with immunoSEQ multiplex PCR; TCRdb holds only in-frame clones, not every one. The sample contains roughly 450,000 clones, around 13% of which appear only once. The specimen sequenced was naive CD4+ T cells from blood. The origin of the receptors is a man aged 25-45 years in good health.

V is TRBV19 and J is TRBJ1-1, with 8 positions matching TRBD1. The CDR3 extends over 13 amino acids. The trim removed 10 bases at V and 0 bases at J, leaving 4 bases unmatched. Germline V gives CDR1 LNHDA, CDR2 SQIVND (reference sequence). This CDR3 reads CATMGQVNTEAFF. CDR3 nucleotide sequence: TGTGCCACCATGGGACAGGTGAACACTGAAGCTTTCTTT.

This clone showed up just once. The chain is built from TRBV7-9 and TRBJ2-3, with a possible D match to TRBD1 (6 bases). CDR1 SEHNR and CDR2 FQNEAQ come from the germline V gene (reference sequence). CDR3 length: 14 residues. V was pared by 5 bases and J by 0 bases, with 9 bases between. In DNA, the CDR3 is TGTGCCAGCAGCCCGGACAGAAGCACAGATACGCAGTATTTT. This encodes CASSPDRSTDTQYF.

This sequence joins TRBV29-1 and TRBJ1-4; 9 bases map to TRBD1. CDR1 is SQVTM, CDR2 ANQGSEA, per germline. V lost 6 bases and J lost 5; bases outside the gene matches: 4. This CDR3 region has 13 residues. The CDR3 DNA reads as TGCAGCGTATGGACAGGGGTAAATGAAAAACTGTTTTTT. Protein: CSVWTGVNEKLFF.

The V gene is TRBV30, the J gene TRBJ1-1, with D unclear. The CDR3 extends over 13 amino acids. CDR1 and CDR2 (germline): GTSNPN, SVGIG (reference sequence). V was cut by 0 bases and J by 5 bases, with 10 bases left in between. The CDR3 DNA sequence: TGTGCCTGGAGTGTAAAGGCGGGGACTGAAGCTTTCTTT. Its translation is CAWSVKAGTEAFF.

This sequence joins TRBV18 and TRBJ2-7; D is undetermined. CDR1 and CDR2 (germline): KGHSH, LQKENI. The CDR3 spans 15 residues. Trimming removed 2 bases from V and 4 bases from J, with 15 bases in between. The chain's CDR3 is CASSPLRTPTYEQYV. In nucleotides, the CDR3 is TGTGCCAGCTCACCATTAAGGACCCCTACTTACGAGCAGTACGTC.

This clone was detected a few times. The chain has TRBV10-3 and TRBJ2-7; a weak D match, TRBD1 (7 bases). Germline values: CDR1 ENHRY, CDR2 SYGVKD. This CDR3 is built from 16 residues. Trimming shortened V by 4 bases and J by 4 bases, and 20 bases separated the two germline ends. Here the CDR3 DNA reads TGTGCCATCAGTGCTCGGGGAAGCAGGGGGACTTACGAGCAGTACGTC. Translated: CAISARGSRGTYEQYV.

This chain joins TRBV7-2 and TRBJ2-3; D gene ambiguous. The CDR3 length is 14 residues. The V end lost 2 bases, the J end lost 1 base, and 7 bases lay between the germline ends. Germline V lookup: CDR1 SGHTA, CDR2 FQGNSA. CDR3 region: CASSLTRRTDTQYF. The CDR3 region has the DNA TGTGCCAGCAGCTTAACGAGACGCACAGATACGCAGTATTTT.

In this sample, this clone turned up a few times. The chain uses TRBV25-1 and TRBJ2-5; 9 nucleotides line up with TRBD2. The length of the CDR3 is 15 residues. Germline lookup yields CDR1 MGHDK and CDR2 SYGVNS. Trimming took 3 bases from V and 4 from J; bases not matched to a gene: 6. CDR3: CASSDRGGAGETQYF. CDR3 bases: TGTGCCAGCAGTGACCGCGGGGGGGCCGGAGAGACCCAGTACTTC.

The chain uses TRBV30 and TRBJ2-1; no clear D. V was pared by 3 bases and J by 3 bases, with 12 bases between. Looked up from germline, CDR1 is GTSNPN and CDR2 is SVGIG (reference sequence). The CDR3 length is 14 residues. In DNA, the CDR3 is TGTGCCTGGAGCGACGGCCCTGGCTACAATGAGCAGTTCTTC. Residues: CAWSDGPGYNEQFF.

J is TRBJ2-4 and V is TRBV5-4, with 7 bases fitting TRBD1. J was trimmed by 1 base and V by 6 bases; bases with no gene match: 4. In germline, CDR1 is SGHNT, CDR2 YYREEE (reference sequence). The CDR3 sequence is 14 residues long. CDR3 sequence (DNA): TGTGCCAGCAACCCGGACAGGGCCAAAAACATTCAGTACTTC. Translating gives CASNPDRAKNIQYF.

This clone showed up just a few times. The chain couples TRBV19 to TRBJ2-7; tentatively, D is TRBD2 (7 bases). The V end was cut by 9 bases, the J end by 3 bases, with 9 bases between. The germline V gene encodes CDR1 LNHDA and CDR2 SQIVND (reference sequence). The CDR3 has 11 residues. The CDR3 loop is CASGGLYEQYF. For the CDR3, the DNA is TGTGCCAGCGGGGGGCTCTACGAGCAGTACTTC.

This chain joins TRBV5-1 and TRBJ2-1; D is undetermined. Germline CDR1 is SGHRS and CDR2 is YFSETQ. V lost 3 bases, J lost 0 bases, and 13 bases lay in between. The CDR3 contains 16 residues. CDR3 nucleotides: TGCGCCAGCAGCTGGACCTGGCTAAGCTCCTACAATGAGCAGTTCTTC. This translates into CASSWTWLSSYNEQFF.

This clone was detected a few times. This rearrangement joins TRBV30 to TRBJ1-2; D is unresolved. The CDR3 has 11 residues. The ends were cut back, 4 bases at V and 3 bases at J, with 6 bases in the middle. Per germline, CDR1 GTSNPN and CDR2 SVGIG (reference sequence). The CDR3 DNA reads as TGTGCCTGGAACAGTTACTATGGCTACACCTTC. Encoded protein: CAWNSYYGYTF. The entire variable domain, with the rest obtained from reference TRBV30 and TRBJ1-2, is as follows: SQTIHQWPATLVQPVGSPLSLECTVEGTSNPNLYWYRQAAGRGLQLLFYSVGIGQISSEVPQNLSASRPQDRQFILSSKKLLLSDSGFYLCAWNSYYGYTFGSGTRLTVV.

CDR3 DNA sequence: TGCAGTGCTCACGAAGAGACCCAGTACTTC. This translates into CSAHEETQYF. This chain joins TRBV20-1 and TRBJ2-5; D is unclear. Trimming pared 5 bases from V and 3 bases from J, leaving 4 bases between. The CDR3 has 10 amino acids. Per germline, CDR1 DFQATT and CDR2 SNEGSKA (reference sequence).

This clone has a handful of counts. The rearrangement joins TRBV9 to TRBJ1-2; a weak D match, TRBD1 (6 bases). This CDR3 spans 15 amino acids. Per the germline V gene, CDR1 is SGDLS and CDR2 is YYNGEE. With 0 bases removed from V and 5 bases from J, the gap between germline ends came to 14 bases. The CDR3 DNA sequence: TGTGCCAGCAGCGTAGGTCAGGGGAAGTTGTATGGCTACACCTTC. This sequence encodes CASSVGQGKLYGYTF.

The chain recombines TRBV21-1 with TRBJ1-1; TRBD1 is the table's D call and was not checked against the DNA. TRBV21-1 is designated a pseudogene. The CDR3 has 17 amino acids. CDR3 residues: CASTLVGDRGGSTEAFF. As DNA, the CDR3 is TGTGCCAGCACCCTCGTTGGGGACAGGGGGGGAAGCACTGAAGCTTTCTTT.

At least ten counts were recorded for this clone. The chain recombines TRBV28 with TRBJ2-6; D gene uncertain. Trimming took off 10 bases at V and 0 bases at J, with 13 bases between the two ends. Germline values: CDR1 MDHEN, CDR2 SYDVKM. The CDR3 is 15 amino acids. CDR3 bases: TGTGCCACAGATAGGTCTAGCTCTGGGGCCAACGTCCTGACTTTC. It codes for CATDRSSSGANVLTF.

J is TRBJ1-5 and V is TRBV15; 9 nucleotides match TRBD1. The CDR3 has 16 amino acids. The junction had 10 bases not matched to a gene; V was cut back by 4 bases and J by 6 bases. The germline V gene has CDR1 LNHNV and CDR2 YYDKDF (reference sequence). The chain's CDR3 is CATSTSGQGHSQPQHF. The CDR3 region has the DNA TGTGCCACCAGCACCTCGGGACAGGGTCATAGTCAGCCCCAGCATTTT.

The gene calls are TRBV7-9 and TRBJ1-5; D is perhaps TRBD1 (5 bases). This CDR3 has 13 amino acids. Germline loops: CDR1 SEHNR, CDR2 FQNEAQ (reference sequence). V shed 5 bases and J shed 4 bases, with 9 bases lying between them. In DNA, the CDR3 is TGTGCCAGCAGCCTGCGGGGGAATCAGCCCCAGCATTTT. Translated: CASSLRGNQPQHF.

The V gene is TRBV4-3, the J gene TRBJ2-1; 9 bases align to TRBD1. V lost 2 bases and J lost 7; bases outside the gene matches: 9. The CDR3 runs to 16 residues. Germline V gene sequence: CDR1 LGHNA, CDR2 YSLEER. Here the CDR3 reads CASSQSLIQGANEQFF. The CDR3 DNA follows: TGCGCCAGCAGCCAAAGTTTGATACAGGGGGCAAATGAGCAGTTCTTC.

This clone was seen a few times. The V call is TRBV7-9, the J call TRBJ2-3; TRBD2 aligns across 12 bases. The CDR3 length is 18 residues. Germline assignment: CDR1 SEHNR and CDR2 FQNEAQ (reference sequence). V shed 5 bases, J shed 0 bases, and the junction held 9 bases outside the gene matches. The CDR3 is CASSRLAGDLRSTDTQYF. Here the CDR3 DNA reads TGTGCCAGCAGCCGACTAGCGGGGGATCTCAGAAGCACAGATACGCAGTATTTT.

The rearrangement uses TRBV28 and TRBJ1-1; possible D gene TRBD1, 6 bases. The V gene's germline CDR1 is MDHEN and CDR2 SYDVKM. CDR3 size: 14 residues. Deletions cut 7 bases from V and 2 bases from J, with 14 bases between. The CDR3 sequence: CASISQGRNTEAFF. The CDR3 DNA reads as TGTGCCAGCATTTCCCAGGGGCGTAACACTGAAGCTTTCTTT.

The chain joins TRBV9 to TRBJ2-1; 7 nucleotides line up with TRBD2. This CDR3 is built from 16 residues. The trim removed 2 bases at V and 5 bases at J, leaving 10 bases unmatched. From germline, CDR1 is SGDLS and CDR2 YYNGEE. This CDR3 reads CASSVSGLAANNEQFF. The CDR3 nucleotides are TGTGCCAGCAGCGTCAGCGGGCTAGCGGCTAACAATGAGCAGTTCTTC.